Presented here are 7 T cell receptor beta chains from one specimen sequenced in a study of T cell responses to AZD1222 COVID-19 vaccine. Only in-frame clones appear in the TCRdb table, and some are missing; sequencing was by immunoSEQ multiplex PCR. The data show roughly 80,000 clones, with 90% seen just once and around 6% held by the top ten. The starting material was peripheral blood, obtained on day 0 of AZD1222 vaccination. Every receptor here comes from an adult in good health.

The J gene is TRBJ1-2, the V gene TRBV24-1; no reliable D call. Germline CDR1 reads KGHDR; CDR2 reads SFDVKD. Trimming took off 1 base at V and 6 bases at J, with 14 bases between the two ends. This CDR3 is 15 amino acids long. This chain's CDR3 is CATSDFGGGLDGYTF. In DNA, the CDR3 is TGTGCCACCAGTGATTTCGGTGGAGGTTTGGATGGCTACACCTTC.

In DNA form, the CDR3 reads TGTGCTAGTGGTCGAGTCGAGGGTGAGCAGTTCTTC. It is translated as CASGRVEGEQFF. The chain combines TRBV12-5 with TRBJ2-1, with D maybe TRBD2 (5 bases). Germline CDR1 reads LGHNT; CDR2 reads FRNRAP. The CDR3 is 12 amino acids. V was clipped by 5 bases and J by 9 bases, with 11 bases between them.

The V gene is TRBV16, the J gene TRBJ2-5; D not certain. Germline CDR1 reads KGHSY; CDR2 reads FQNENV. The germline V and J ends were trimmed by 5 bases and 5 bases, with 12 bases remaining between them. The CDR3 spans 13 residues. This chain's CDR3 is CASSSLVGETQYF. CDR3 sequence (DNA): TGTGCCAGCAGCTCCCTAGTAGGGGAGACCCAGTACTTC. The whole variable domain, remainder taken from reference TRBV16 and TRBJ2-5, is GEEVAQTPKHLVRGEGQKAKLYCAPIKGHSYVFWYQQVLKNEFKFLISFQNENVFDETGMPKERFSAKCLPNSPCSLEIQATKLEDSAVYFCASSSLVGETQYFGPGTRLLVL.

This chain links TRBV6-5 with TRBJ1-5, with a tentative D call TRBD1 (6 bases). CDR1 and CDR2 from the germline V gene are MNHEY and SVGAGI. Trimming stripped 6 bases from V and 3 bases from J, with 9 bases between. CDR3 length: 13 residues. The CDR3 sequence: CASRRDNNQPQHF. The DNA for the CDR3 is TGTGCCAGCAGGAGGGACAACAATCAGCCCCAGCATTTT.

The chain has TRBV19 and TRBJ1-1; tentative D call: TRBD1 (6 bases). The CDR3 contains 13 residues. V was trimmed by 9 bases and J by 1 base, leaving 12 bases between them. Germline V gene data show CDR1 as LNHDA and CDR2 as SQIVND (reference sequence). CDR3 nucleotides: TGTGCCAGCTTCAGGGGACAGAACACTGAAGCTTTCTTT. This encodes CASFRGQNTEAFF. Using reference TRBV19 and TRBJ1-1 for the parts outside the CDR3, the full variable domain is DGGITQSPKYLFRKEGQNVTLSCEQNLNHDAMYWYRQDPGQGLRLIYYSQIVNDFQKGDIAEGYSVSREKKESFPLTVTSAQKNPTAFYLCASFRGQNTEAFFGQGTRLTVV.

The V call is TRBV11-2, the J call TRBJ1-6; the D gene is possibly TRBD1 (5 bases). The CDR3 is 15 residues long. The germline V gene has CDR1 SGHAT and CDR2 FQNNGV. The ends were cut back, 6 bases at V and 13 bases at J, with 22 bases in the middle. The CDR3, as DNA: TGTGCCAGCAGTTGGATGGGGGGAAAGGAAATCCCCCTCCACTTT. This sequence encodes CASSWMGGKEIPLHF. Full variable domain (remainder filled in from reference TRBV11-2 and TRBJ1-6): EAGVAQSPRYKIIEKRQSVAFWCNPISGHATLYWYQQILGQGPKLLIQFQNNGVVDDSQLPKDRFSAERLKGVDSTLKIQPAKLEDSAVYLCASSWMGGKEIPLHFGNGTRLTVT.

This clone was recorded only once. V and J are TRBV3-1 (or the pseudogene TRBV3-2) and TRBJ2-7; D is uncertain. V was shortened by 1 base and J by 2 bases, with 6 bases between the two germline ends. CDR1 and CDR2 (germline): LGHDT, YNNKEL (reference sequence). The CDR3 has 13 amino acids. The CDR3 DNA reads TGTGCCAGCAGCCAAGGCTTTGCCTACGAGCAGTACTTC. Residues: CASSQGFAYEQYF.